This T cell receptor beta chain was captured by sequencing in a study of T cells expressing NK-cell markers. TCRdb re-called the 5' RACE reads and gives one entry per CDR3 protein, without DNA. The sample table includes fewer than 550,000 distinct CDR3 sequences. CDR1 is DFQATT and CDR2 is SNEGSKA in the germline V gene (reference sequence). CDR3 length: 12 residues. The TCR comes from a woman between 50 and 59 years old in good health. The chain combines TRBV20-1 with TRBJ2-5; TCRdb names TRBD2, which stays unverified in the absence of DNA. Sequenced input: blood T cells: a sorted CD56 or NKG2C T cell subset, CD4+ or CD8+ T cells, or bulk PBMC T cells (not recorded which). The CDR3 reads CSARLVLETQYF.